The entry below gives a single T cell receptor beta chain sequence along with its context. This specimen belongs to a study of blood T cell repertoires in COVID-19. About the research overall: Spain, Italy and the United States supplied samples that represented acute and convalescent COVID-19.

The assay was immunoSEQ multiplex PCR, and TCRdb's table has in-frame clones only and misses some. The repertoire holds 55,000 to 65,000 clones, with about 83% as singletons. The CDR3 sequence is 13 residues long. Germline values: CDR1 MNHNY, CDR2 SVGAGI (reference sequence). Trimming stripped 0 bases from V and 7 bases from J, with 7 bases between. J is TRBJ2-1 and V is TRBV6-6; no definite D call. The receptor was isolated from a woman aged 80 or over with acute or convalescent COVID-19. Sequenced: peripheral blood. CDR3 in amino acids: CASSYSPGNEQFF. The CDR3 coding sequence is TGTGCCAGCAGTTACTCCCCAGGTAATGAGCAGTTCTTC.